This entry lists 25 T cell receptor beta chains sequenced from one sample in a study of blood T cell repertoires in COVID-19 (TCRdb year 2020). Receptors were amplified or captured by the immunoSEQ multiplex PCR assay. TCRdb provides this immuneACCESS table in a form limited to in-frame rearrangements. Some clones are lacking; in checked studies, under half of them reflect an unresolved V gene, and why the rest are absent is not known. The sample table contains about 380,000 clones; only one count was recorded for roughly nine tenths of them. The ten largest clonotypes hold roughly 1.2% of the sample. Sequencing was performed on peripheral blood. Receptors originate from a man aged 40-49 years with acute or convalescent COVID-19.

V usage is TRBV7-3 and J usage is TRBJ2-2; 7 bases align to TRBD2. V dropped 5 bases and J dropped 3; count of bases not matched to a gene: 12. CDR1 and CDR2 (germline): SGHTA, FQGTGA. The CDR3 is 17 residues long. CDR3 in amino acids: CASSIQVPGGDTGELFF. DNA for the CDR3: TGTGCCAGCAGCATCCAAGTTCCGGGGGGAGACACCGGGGAGCTGTTTTTT.

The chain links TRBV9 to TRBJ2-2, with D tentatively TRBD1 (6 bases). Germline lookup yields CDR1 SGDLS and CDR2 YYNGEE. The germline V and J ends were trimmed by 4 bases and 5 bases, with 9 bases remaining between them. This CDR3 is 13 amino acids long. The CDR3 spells CASSLTGTGELFF. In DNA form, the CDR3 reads TGTGCCAGCAGCTTAACAGGGACCGGGGAGCTGTTTTTT. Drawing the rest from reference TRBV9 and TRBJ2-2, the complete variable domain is DSGVTQTPKHLITATGQRVTLRCSPRSGDLSVYWYQQSLDQGLQFLIQYYNGEERAKGNILERFSAQQFPDLHSELNLSSLELGDSALYFCASSLTGTGELFFGEGSRLTVL.

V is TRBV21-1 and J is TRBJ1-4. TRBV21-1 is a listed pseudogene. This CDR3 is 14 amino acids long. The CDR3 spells CASSVGKGEEKLFF. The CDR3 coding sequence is TGTGCCAGCAGCGTTGGGAAGGGAGAGGAAAAACTGTTTTTT.

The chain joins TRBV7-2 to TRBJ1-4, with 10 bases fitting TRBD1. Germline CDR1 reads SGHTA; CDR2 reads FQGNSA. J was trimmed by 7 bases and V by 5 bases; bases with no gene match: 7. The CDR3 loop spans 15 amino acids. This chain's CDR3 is CASSPDRGSAEKLFF. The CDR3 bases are TGTGCCAGCAGCCCGGACAGGGGGTCGGCTGAAAAACTGTTTTTT.

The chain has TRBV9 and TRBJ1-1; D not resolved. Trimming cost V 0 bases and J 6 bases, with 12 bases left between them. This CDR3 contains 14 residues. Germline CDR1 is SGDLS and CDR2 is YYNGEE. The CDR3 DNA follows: TGTGCCAGCAGCGTAGTGGCGGAGGGCGCTGAAGCTTTCTTT. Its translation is CASSVVAEGAEAFF.

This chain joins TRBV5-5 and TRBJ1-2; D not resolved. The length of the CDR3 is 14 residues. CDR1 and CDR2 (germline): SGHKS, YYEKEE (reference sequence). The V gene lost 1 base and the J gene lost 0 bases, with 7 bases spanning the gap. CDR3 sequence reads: CASSLKLANYGYTF. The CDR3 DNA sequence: TGTGCCAGCAGCTTGAAGCTAGCTAACTATGGCTACACCTTC. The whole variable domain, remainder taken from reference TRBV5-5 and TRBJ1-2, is DAGVTQSPTHLIKTRGQQVTLRCSPISGHKSVSWYQQVLGQGPQFIFQYYEKEERGRGNFPDRFSARQFPNYSSELNVNALLLGDSALYLCASSLKLANYGYTFGSGTRLTVV.

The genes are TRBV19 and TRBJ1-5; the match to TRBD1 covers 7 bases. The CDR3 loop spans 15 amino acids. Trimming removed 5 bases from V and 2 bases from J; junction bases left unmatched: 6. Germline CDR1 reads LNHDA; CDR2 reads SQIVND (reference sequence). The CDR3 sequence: CASSATGFGNQPQHF. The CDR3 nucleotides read TGTGCCAGTAGTGCGACAGGGTTCGGCAATCAGCCCCAGCATTTT.

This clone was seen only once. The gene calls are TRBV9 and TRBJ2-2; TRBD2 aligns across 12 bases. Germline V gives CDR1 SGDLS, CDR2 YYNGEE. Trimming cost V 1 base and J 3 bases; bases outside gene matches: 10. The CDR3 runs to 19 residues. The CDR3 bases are TGTGCCAGCAGCGTAAGACTAGCGGGGGCCTTCTTAGACACCGGGGAGCTGTTTTTT. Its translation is CASSVRLAGAFLDTGELFF.

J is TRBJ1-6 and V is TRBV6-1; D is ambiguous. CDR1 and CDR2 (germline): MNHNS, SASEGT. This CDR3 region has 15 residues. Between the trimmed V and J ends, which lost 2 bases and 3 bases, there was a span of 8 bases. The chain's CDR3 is CASSEYSSYNSPLHF. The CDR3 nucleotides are TGTGCCAGCAGTGAATATTCCAGCTATAATTCACCCCTCCACTTT.

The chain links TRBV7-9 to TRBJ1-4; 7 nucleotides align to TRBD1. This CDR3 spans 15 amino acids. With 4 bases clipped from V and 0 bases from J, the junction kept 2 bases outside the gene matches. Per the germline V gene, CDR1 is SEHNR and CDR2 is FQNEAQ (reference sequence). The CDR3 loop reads CASSSRGPTNEKLFF. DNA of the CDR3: TGTGCCAGCAGCTCGAGGGGGCCAACTAATGAAAAACTGTTTTTT.

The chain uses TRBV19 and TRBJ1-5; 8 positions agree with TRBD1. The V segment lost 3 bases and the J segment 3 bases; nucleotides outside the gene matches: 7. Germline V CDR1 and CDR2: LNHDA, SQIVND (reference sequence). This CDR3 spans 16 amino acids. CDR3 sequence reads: CASSIGLTGVNQPQHF. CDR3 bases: TGTGCCAGTAGTATCGGCTTGACAGGGGTCAATCAGCCCCAGCATTTT.

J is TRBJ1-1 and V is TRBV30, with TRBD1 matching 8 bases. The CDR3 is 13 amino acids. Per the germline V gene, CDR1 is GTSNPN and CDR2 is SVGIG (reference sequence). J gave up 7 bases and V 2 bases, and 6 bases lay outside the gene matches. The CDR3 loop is CAWSTMGQVEAFF. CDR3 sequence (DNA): TGTGCCTGGAGTACCATGGGACAGGTTGAAGCTTTCTTT.

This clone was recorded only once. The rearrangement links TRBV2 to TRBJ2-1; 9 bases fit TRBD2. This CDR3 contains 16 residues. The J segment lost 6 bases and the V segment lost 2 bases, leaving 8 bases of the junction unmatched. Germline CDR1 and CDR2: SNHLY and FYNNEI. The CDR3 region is CASSESWGLAGNEQFF. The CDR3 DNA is TGTGCCAGCAGTGAAAGTTGGGGACTAGCCGGCAATGAGCAGTTCTTC.

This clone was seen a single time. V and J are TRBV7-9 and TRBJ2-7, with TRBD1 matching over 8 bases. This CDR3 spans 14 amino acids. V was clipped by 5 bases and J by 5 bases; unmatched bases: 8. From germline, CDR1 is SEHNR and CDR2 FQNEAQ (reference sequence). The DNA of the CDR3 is TGTGCCAGCAGCCCAAGACAGGGGTTGGACGAGCAGTACTTC. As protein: CASSPRQGLDEQYF. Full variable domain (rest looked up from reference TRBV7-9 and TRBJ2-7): DTGVSQNPRHKITKRGQNVTFRCDPISEHNRLYWYRQTLGQGPEFLTYFQNEAQLEKSRLLSDRFSAERPKGSFSTLEIQRTEQGDSAMYLCASSPRQGLDEQYFGPGTRLTVT.

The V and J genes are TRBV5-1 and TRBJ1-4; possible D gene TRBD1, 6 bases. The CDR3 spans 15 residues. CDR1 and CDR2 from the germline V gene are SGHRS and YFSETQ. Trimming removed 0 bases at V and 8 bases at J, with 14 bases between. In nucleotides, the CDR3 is TGCGCCAGCAGCTTGGAAGGCAGGGGATACGAAAAACTGTTTTTT. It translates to CASSLEGRGYEKLFF.

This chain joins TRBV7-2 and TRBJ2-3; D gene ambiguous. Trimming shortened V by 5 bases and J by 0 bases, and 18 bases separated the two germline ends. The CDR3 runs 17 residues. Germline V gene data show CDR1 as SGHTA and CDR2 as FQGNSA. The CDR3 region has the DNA TGTGCCAGCAGCCGCGGAACGGGTCGATCTAGCACAGATACGCAGTATTTT. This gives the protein CASSRGTGRSSTDTQYF.

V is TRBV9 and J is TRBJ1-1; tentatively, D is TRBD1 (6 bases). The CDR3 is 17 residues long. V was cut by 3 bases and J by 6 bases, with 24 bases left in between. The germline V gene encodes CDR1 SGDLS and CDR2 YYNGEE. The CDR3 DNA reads TGTGCCAGCAGCGAATACAGGGAATCCGTAAGTTTCTCTGAAGCTTTCTTT. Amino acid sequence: CASSEYRESVSFSEAFF.

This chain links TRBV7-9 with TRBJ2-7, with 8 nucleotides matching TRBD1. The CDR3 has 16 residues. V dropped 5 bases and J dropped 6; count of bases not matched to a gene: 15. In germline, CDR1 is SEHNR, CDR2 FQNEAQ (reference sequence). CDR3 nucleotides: TGTGCCAGCAGCGGAACCGGCGGGACAGGTCAACGCGAGCAGTACTTC. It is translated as CASSGTGGTGQREQYF.

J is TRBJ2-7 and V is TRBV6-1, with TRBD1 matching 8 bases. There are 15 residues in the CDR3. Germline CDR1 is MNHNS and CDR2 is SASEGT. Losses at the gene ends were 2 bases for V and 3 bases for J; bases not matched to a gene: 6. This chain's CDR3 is CASSETTGGIYEQYF. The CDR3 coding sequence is TGTGCCAGCAGTGAAACAACAGGGGGGATCTACGAGCAGTACTTC.

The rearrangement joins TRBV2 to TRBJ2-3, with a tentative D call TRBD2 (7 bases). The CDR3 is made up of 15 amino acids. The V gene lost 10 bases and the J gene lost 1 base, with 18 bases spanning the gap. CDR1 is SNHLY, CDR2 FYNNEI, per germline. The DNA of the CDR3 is TGTGCCATCCCCGGGGAGGGGGGGGGCACAGATACGCAGTATTTT. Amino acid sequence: CAIPGEGGGTDTQYF.

The CDR3 DNA reads as TGTGCCAGCAGTTTAAAAAGTGCGACAGGTCCCTACTCCTACAATGAGCAGTTCTTC. It translates to CASSLKSATGPYSYNEQFF. The V gene is TRBV27, the J gene TRBJ2-1; a possible D gene is TRBD1 (6 bases). Trimming took 2 bases from V and 0 from J, leaving 20 bases between them. The germline CDR1 and CDR2 sequences are MNHEY and SMNVEV (reference sequence). This CDR3 has 19 amino acids.

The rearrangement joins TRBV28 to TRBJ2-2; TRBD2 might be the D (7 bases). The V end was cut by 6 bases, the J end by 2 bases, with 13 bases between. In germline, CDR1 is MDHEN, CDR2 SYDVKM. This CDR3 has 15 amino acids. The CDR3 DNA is TGTGCCAGCAGGAAATGGGGGGGCAACACCGGGGAGCTGTTTTTT. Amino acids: CASRKWGGNTGELFF.

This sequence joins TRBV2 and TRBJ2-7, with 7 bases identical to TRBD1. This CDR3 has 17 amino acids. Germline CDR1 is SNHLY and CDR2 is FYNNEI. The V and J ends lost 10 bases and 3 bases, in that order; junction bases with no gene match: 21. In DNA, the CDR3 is TGTGCCATCGACCGTAAGGGGACAGTAGAAAAGAGCTACGAGCAGTACTTC. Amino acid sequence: CAIDRKGTVEKSYEQYF.

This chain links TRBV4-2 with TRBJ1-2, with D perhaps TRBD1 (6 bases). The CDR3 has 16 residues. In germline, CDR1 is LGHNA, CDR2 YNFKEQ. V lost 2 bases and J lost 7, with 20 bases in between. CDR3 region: CASSQRLSGDPSGYTF. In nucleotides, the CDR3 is TGTGCCAGCAGCCAAAGGTTGTCAGGGGACCCCTCTGGCTACACCTTC.

The CDR3 region has the DNA TGTGCCAGCAGTCCCCCCGGCAGGGCCCAAGAGACCCAGTACTTC. Translated, it gives CASSPPGRAQETQYF. V is TRBV6-5 and J is TRBJ2-5; a weak D match, TRBD1 (5 bases). With 5 bases removed from V and 1 base from J, the gap between germline ends came to 14 bases. Germline CDR1 reads MNHEY; CDR2 reads SVGAGI. CDR3 size: 15 residues.